This record looks at one TCR beta chain sequence and its context. The antigen is not known. These data originate in a study of T cells after yellow fever vaccination. V was trimmed by 10 bases and J by 0 bases, leaving 13 bases between them. This CDR3 comprises 14 residues. Germline V gives CDR1 MNHNS, CDR2 SASEGT. Making TCR cDNA involved 5'RACE template switching, which added UMIs and a universal primer site. TCRdb re-called the 5' RACE reads through MiXCR, storing one row per CDR3 protein. The data contain fewer than 650,000 distinct CDR3 sequences, 21% of them seen just once; the ten biggest clones take up less than 20%. The study's findings and limits: Few clonotypes appeared in both CD4 and CD8 compartments. Subsequent to the booster, the majority of primary-vaccination clones reappeared (around 97% CD4, around 90% CD8).

This sequence joins TRBV6-1 and TRBJ1-3, with D unclear. This TCR came from a man younger than 35 who received the YFV17D yellow fever vaccine. Here the sequenced sample was PBMCs, taken roughly 20 days after the first yellow fever vaccination. Here the CDR3 DNA reads TGTGCCACTAGGCGGGGTTTCTCTGGAAACACCATATATTTT. Protein sequence: CATRRGFSGNTIYF.